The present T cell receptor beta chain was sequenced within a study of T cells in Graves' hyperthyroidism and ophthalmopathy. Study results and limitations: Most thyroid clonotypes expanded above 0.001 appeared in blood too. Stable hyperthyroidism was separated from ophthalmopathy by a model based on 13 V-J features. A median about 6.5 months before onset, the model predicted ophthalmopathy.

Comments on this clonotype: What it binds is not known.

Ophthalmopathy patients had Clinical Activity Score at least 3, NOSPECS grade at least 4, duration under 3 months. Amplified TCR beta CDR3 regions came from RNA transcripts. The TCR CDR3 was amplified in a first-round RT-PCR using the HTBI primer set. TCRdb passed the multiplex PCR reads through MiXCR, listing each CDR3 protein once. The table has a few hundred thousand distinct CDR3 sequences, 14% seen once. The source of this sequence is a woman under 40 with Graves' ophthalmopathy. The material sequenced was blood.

CDR3 sequence reads: CSASLQGKAPQHF. The CDR3 DNA is TGCAGTGCTAGCCTACAGGGAAAGGCGCCCCAGCATTTT. The chain uses TRBV20-1 and TRBJ1-5; weak D call: TRBD1 (6 bases). V lost 3 bases to trimming and J lost 9 bases, with 15 bases between them. Germline V gives CDR1 DFQATT, CDR2 SNEGSKA (reference sequence). CDR3 size: 13 residues.